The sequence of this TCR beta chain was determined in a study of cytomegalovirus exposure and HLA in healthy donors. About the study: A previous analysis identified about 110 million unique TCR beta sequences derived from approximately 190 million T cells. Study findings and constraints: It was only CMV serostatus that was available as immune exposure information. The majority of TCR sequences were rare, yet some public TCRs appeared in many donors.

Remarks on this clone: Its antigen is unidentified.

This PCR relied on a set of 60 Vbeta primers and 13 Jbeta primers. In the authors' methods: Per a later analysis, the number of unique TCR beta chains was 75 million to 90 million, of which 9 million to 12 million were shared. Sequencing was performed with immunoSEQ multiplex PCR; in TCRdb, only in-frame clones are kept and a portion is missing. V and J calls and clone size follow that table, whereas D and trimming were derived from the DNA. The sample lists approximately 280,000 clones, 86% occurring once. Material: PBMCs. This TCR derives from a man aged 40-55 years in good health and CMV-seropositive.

CDR3 sequence: CASSSATGGYEQYF. For the CDR3, the DNA is TGTGCCAGCAGTTCCGCGACAGGGGGCTACGAGCAGTACTTC. This chain connects TRBV27 to TRBJ2-7; 9 bases fit TRBD1. CDR1 and CDR2 from the germline V gene are MNHEY and SMNVEV (reference sequence). V lost 4 bases, J lost 3 bases, and 4 bases stayed unmatched. The CDR3 length is 14 residues.